Listed below are T cell receptor beta chains from one sample, sequenced in a study of beta chain features in type 1 diabetes. The repertoire was sequenced with immunoSEQ multiplex PCR; TCRdb's copy has only in-frame clones and lacks some. The data contain 150,000 to 170,000 clones, approximately 10% of them singletons. The sample was central memory CD4+ T cells from blood. The receptors were sampled from a man aged 25 to 45 with type 1 diabetes. CDR3s leave out the opening cysteine and the closing phenylalanine or tryptophan. The order of the fields is V gene, J gene, CDR3 protein.

TRBV16	TRBJ1-1	ASSQSGGNTEAF
TRBV5-4	TRBJ2-2	ASSLEAGVGELF
TRBV28	TRBJ1-1	ASTLRGHLNTEAF
TRBV7-2	TRBJ1-5	ASSPDRGDSNQPQH
TRBV5-6	TRBJ2-1	ASSLGVGTGYNEQF
TRBV11-2	TRBJ2-3	ASSLPGTGSTDTQY
TRBV28	TRBJ2-7	ASDYNHYEQY
TRBV18	TRBJ1-5	ASSAGTAHQPQH
TRBV15	TRBJ1-2	ATSRSRSAGEGGYT
TRBV29-1	TRBJ1-5	SVAGEGNQPQH
TRBV28	TRBJ2-1	ASSLPRLATQF
TRBV28	TRBJ2-6	ASRRRTTSGANVLT
TRBV9	TRBJ2-5	ASSKGRDQETQY
TRBV7-9	TRBJ2-1	ASTPGDINEQF
TRBV5-1	TRBJ2-7	ASTTTNGGGHYEQY
TRBV10-3	TRBJ2-1	AISTGTSTYNEQF
TRBV5-1	TRBJ1-4	ASSSDRVNEKLF
TRBV28	TRBJ1-2	ASSSTGGGGYGYT